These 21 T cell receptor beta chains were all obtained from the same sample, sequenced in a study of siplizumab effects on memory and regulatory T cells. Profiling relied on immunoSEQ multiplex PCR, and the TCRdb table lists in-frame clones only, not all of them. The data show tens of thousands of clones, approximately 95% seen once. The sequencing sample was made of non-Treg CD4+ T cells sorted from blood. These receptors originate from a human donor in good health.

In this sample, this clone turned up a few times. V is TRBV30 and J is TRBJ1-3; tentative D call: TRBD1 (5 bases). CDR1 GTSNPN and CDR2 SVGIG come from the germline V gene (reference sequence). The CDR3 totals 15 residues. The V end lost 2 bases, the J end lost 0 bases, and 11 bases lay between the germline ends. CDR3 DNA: TGTGCCTGGAGTAATGGGGCGAGCTCTGGAAACACCATATATTTT. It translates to CAWSNGASSGNTIYF.

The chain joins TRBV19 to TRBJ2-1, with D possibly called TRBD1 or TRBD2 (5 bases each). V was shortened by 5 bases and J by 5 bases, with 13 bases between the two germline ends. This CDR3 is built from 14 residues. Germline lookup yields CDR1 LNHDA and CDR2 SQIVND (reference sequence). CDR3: CASSPRRGDNEQFF. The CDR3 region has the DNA TGTGCCAGTAGTCCCCGGAGAGGGGACAATGAGCAGTTCTTC.

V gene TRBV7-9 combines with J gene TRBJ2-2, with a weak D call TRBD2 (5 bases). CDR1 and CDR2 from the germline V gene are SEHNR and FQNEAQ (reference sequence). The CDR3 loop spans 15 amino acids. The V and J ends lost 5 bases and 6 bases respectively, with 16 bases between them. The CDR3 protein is CASSPGYDAAGELFF. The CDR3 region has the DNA TGTGCCAGCAGCCCGGGATATGATGCGGCCGGGGAGCTGTTTTTT.

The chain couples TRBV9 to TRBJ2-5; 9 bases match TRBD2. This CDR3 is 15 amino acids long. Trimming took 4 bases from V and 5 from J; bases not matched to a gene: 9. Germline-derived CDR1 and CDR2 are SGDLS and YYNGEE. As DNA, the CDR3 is TGTGCCAGCAGCTCAATAGCGGGAGCAGGGGAGACCCAGTACTTC. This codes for CASSSIAGAGETQYF. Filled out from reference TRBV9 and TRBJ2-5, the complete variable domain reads DSGVTQTPKHLITATGQRVTLRCSPRSGDLSVYWYQQSLDQGLQFLIQYYNGEERAKGNILERFSAQQFPDLHSELNLSSLELGDSALYFCASSSIAGAGETQYFGPGTRLLVL.

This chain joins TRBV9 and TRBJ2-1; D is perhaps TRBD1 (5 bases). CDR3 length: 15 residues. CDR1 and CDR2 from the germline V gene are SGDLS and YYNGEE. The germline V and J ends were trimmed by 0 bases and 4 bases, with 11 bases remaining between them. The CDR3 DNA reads TGTGCCAGCAGCGTAGGAAGGGGCCTTTACAATGAGCAGTTCTTC. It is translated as CASSVGRGLYNEQFF.

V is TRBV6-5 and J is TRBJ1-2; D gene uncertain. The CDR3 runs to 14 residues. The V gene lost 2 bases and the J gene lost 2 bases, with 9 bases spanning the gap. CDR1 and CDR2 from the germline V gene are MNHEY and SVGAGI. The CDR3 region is CASSYRGGNYGYTF. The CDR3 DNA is TGTGCCAGCAGTTACCGTGGCGGCAACTATGGCTACACCTTC.

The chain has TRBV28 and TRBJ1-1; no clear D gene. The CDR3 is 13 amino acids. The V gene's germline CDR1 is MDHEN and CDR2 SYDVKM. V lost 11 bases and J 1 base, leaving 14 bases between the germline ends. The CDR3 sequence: CAWGGPENTEAFF. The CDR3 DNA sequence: TGTGCCTGGGGAGGGCCCGAGAACACTGAAGCTTTCTTT.

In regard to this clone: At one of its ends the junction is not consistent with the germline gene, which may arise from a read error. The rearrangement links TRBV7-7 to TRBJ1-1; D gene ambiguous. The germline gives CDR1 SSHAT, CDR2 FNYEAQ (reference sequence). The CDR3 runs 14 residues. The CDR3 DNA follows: TGTGCTAGCAGCCCGGGCGACCTGCAGACTGAAGCTTTCTTT. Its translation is CASSPGDLQTEAFF. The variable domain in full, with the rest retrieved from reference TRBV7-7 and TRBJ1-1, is GAGVSQSPRYKVTKRGQDVTLRCDPISSHATLYWYQQALGQGPEFLTYFNYEAQPDKSGLPSDRFSAERPEGSISTLTIQRTEQRDSAMYRCASSPGDLQTEAFFGQGTRLTVV.

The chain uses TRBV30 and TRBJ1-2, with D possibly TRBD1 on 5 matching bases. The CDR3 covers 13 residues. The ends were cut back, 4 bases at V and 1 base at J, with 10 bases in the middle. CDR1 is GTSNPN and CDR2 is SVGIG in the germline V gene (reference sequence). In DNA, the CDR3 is TGTGCCTGGAATCAGGGAAATAACTATGGCTACACCTTC. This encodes CAWNQGNNYGYTF.

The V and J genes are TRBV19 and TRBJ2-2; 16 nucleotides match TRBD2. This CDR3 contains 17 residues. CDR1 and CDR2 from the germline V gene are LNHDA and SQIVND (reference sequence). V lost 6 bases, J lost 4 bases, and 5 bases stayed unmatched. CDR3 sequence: CASSMGLAGGVTGELFF. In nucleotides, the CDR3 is TGTGCCAGTAGCATGGGACTAGCGGGAGGGGTCACCGGGGAGCTGTTTTTT.

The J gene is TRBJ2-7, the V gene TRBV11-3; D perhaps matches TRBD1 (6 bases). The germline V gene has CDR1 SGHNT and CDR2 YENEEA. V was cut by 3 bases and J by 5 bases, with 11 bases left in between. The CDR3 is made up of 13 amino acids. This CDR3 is CASSFTGFHEQYF. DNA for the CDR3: TGTGCCAGCAGCTTTACAGGGTTCCACGAGCAGTACTTC.

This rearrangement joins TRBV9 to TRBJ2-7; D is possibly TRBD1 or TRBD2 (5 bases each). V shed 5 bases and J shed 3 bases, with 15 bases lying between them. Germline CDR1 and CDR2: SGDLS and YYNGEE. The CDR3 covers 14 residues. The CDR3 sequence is CASSASGTGYEQYF. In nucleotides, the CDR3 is TGTGCCAGCAGTGCTTCCGGGACGGGCTACGAGCAGTACTTC.

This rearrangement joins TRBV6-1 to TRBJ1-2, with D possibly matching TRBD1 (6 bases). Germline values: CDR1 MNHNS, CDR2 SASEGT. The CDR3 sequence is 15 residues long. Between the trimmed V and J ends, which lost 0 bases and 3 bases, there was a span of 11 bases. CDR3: CASSEAGQSDYGYTF. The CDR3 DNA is TGTGCCAGCAGTGAAGCTGGACAGTCTGACTATGGCTACACCTTC.

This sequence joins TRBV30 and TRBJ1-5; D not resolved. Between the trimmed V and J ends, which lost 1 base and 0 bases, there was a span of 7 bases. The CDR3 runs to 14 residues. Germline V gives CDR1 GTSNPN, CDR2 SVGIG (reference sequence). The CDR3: CAWSGVDSNQPQHF. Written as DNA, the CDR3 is TGTGCCTGGAGTGGGGTCGATAGCAATCAGCCCCAGCATTTT. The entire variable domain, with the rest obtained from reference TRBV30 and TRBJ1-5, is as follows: SQTIHQWPATLVQPVGSPLSLECTVEGTSNPNLYWYRQAAGRGLQLLFYSVGIGQISSEVPQNLSASRPQDRQFILSSKKLLLSDSGFYLCAWSGVDSNQPQHFGDGTRLSIL.

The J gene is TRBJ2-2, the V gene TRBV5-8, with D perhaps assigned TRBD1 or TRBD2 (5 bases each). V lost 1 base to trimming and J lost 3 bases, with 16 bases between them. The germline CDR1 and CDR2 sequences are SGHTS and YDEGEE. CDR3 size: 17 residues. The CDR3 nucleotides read TGTGCCAGCAGCTTGAGAGGGACCACCCTCTACACCGGGGAGCTGTTTTTT. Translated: CASSLRGTTLYTGELFF.

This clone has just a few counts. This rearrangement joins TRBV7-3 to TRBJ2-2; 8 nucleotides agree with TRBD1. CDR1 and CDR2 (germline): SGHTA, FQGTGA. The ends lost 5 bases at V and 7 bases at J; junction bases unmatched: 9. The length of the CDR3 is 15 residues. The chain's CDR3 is CASSRDRGGGGELFF. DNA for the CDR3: TGTGCCAGCAGCCGTGACAGGGGAGGAGGCGGGGAGCTGTTTTTT.

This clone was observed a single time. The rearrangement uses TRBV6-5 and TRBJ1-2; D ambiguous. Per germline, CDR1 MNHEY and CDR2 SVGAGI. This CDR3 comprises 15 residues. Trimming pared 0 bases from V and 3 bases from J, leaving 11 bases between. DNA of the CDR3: TGTGCCAGCAGTTACTCGTACCGGGCCCACTATGGCTACACCTTC. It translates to CASSYSYRAHYGYTF.

The CDR3 sequence: CAWRDISASSPLHF. In DNA form, the CDR3 reads TGTGCCTGGAGGGACATTTCAGCGAGCTCACCCCTCCACTTT. The chain recombines TRBV30 with TRBJ1-6, with D perhaps TRBD1 (5 bases). The germline CDR1 and CDR2 sequences are GTSNPN and SVGIG (reference sequence). The CDR3 length is 14 residues. Trimming took 3 bases from V and 10 from J, leaving 16 bases between them.

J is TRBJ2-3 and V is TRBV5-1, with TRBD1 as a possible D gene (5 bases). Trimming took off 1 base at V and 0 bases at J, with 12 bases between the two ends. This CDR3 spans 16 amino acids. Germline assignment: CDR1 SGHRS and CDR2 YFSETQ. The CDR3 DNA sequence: TGCGCCAGCAGCTTGTCCTTGCAGGGCAGCACAGATACGCAGTATTTT. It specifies CASSLSLQGSTDTQYF.

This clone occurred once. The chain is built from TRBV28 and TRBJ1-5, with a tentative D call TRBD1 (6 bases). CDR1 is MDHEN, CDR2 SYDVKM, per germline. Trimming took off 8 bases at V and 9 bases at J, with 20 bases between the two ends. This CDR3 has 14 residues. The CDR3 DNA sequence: TGTGCCAGCCGGTTGACAGGTACTCTTCGGCCCCAGCATTTT. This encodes CASRLTGTLRPQHF.

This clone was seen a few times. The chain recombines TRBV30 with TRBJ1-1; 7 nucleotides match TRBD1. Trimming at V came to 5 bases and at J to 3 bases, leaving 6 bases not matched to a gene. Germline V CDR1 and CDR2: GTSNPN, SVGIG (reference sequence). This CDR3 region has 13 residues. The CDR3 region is CAWGGQAHTEAFF. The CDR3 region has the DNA TGTGCCTGGGGAGGACAGGCTCACACTGAAGCTTTCTTT.